These T cell receptor beta chains were read from a single sample in a study of shared clonotypes between healthy human individuals. Sequencing was performed with immunoSEQ multiplex PCR; in TCRdb, only in-frame clones are kept and a portion is missing. Here the sample spans roughly 890,000 clones, 80% to 95% being singletons. Material: naive CD8+ T cells sorted from blood. Receptors originate from a man aged 25 to 40 in good health. Each CDR3 is given with its conserved first and last residue. A D gene is named only where the DNA matches it firmly. The listing skips clone size in some rows; elsewhere it reads once, few, many or a size class.

V gene: TRBV27
CDR3 length: 15
J gene: TRBJ2-7
D gene: NA
clone size: NA
CDR3 DNA: TGTGCCAGCAGGATCAGCCCGGGACTCCGTGAGGTGCAGTACTTC
CDR3 protein: CASRISPGLREVQYF

V gene: TRBV4-1
CDR3 length: 14
J gene: TRBJ1-1
D gene: NA
clone size: NA
CDR3 DNA: TGCGCCAGCAGCCAGACAGGCCCGAACACTGAAGCTTTCTTT
CDR3 protein: CASSQTGPNTEAFF

V gene: TRBV7-6
CDR3 length: 15
J gene: TRBJ2-7
D gene: TRBD2
clone size: NA
CDR3 DNA: TGTGCCAGCAGCCCGGGACTAGCGGGTTCCTACGAGCAGTACTTC
CDR3 protein: CASSPGLAGSYEQYF

V gene: TRBV4-1
CDR3 length: 15
J gene: TRBJ2-1
D gene: NA
clone size: NA
CDR3 DNA: TGCGCCAGCAGCCAATCTGACCAATCCTTGGATGAGCAGTTCTTC
CDR3 protein: CASSQSDQSLDEQFF

V gene: TRBV18
CDR3 length: 16
J gene: TRBJ2-2
D gene: NA
clone size: NA
CDR3 DNA: TGTGCCAGCTCACCACGAGCTTCGGTAGGCACCGGGGAGCTGTTTTTT
CDR3 protein: CASSPRASVGTGELFF

V gene: TRBV5-6
CDR3 length: 12
J gene: TRBJ2-1
D gene: NA
clone size: NA
CDR3 DNA: TGTGCCAGCCAACTAGGGGTCAATGAGCAGTTCTTC
CDR3 protein: CASQLGVNEQFF

V gene: TRBV5-1
CDR3 length: 14
J gene: TRBJ2-7
D gene: TRBD2
clone size: NA
CDR3 DNA: TGCGCCAGCAGCGACGGTGGGACTAACCTATGGCAGTACTTC
CDR3 protein: CASSDGGTNLWQYF

V gene: TRBV5-5
CDR3 length: 13
J gene: TRBJ2-1
D gene: TRBD1
clone size: NA
CDR3 DNA: TGTGCCAGCAGCGACAGGGGCTTCAATGAGCAGTTCTTC
CDR3 protein: CASSDRGFNEQFF

V gene: TRBV5-1
CDR3 length: 14
J gene: TRBJ2-3
D gene: NA
clone size: NA
CDR3 DNA: TGCGCCAGCAGCTCCGGGGCCCAGGCAGATACGCAGTATTTT
CDR3 protein: CASSSGAQADTQYF

V gene: TRBV2
CDR3 length: 17
J gene: TRBJ2-3
D gene: TRBD2
clone size: NA
CDR3 DNA: TGTGCCAGCAGTGAACTAACCGGGACTAGGCTCACAGATACGCAGTATTTT
CDR3 protein: CASSELTGTRLTDTQYF

V gene: TRBV7-9
CDR3 length: 12
J gene: TRBJ2-3
D gene: NA
clone size: NA
CDR3 DNA: TGTGCCAGCAGCGAGACAGTGGATACGCAGTATTTT
CDR3 protein: CASSETVDTQYF

V gene: TRBV7-9
CDR3 length: 14
J gene: TRBJ1-2
D gene: NA
clone size: NA
CDR3 DNA: TGTGCCAGCAGCCAGATACAGGGAATTTCTGGCTACACCTTC
CDR3 protein: CASSQIQGISGYTF

V gene: TRBV5-1
CDR3 length: 14
J gene: TRBJ2-7
D gene: TRBD2
clone size: NA
CDR3 DNA: TGCGCCAGCAGCTTCGGTAGCGGGAGTTACGAGCAGTACTTC
CDR3 protein: CASSFGSGSYEQYF

V gene: TRBV27
CDR3 length: 14
J gene: TRBJ1-5
D gene: NA
clone size: few
CDR3 DNA: TGTGCCAGCAGTGACACCGGTCTCGTTCAGCCCCAGCATTTT
CDR3 protein: CASSDTGLVQPQHF

V gene: TRBV7-9
CDR3 length: 11
J gene: TRBJ2-1
D gene: TRBD2
clone size: NA
CDR3 DNA: TGTGCCAGCGCTAGCGGGAGGGCCAGCTTCTTC
CDR3 protein: CASASGRASFF

V gene: TRBV27
CDR3 length: 16
J gene: TRBJ2-1
D gene: TRBD2
clone size: NA
CDR3 DNA: TGTGCCAGCAGTCCCCTAGCGGGAGGGCTTGACAATGAGCAGTTCTTC
CDR3 protein: CASSPLAGGLDNEQFF

V gene: TRBV11-2
CDR3 length: 15
J gene: TRBJ2-5
D gene: NA
clone size: NA
CDR3 DNA: TGTGCCAGCACCAAAGAAATGGGGGACCAGGAGACCCAGTACTTC
CDR3 protein: CASTKEMGDQETQYF

V gene: TRBV7-7
CDR3 length: 13
J gene: TRBJ2-1
D gene: NA
clone size: NA
CDR3 DNA: TGTGCCAGCAGCCCTAAGCCGGACAATGAGCAGTTCTTC
CDR3 protein: CASSPKPDNEQFF

V gene: TRBV5-1
CDR3 length: 14
J gene: TRBJ2-7
D gene: NA
clone size: NA
CDR3 DNA: TGCGCCAGCAGCTTGTTATGGGACGGGTACGAGCAGTACTTC
CDR3 protein: CASSLLWDGYEQYF

V gene: TRBV29-1
CDR3 length: 16
J gene: TRBJ1-1
D gene: TRBD1
clone size: NA
CDR3 DNA: TGCAGCGTTGAGGGAGAGGGGGGACAGGCCCCTCCTGAAGCTTTCTTT
CDR3 protein: CSVEGEGGQAPPEAFF

V gene: TRBV5-5
CDR3 length: 13
J gene: TRBJ2-7
D gene: NA
clone size: NA
CDR3 DNA: TGTGCCAGCCATGGCACCTTCTCCTACGAGCAGTACTTC
CDR3 protein: CASHGTFSYEQYF

V gene: TRBV10-1
CDR3 length: 15
J gene: TRBJ2-1
D gene: TRBD2
clone size: NA
CDR3 DNA: TGCGCCAGCAGTGCAACTAGCGGAGTAGGTAGTGAGCAGTTCTTC
CDR3 protein: CASSATSGVGSEQFF

V gene: TRBV9
CDR3 length: 13
J gene: TRBJ2-3
D gene: NA
clone size: NA
CDR3 DNA: TGTGCCAGCAGCGTAGAAATTCCAGATACGCAGTATTTT
CDR3 protein: CASSVEIPDTQYF

V gene: TRBV7-3
CDR3 length: 15
J gene: TRBJ2-1
D gene: NA
clone size: few
CDR3 DNA: TGTGCCAGCAGTTTTGACATACCGTCCTACAATGAGCAGTTCTTC
CDR3 protein: CASSFDIPSYNEQFF

V gene: TRBV10-3
CDR3 length: 16
J gene: TRBJ2-7
D gene: TRBD1
clone size: NA
CDR3 DNA: TGTGCCATCAGTGAACAGACAGGGGGGAAAAACTACGAGCAGTACTTC
CDR3 protein: CAISEQTGGKNYEQYF

V gene: TRBV7-8
CDR3 length: 17
J gene: TRBJ2-5
D gene: TRBD1
clone size: NA
CDR3 DNA: TGTGCCAGCAGCCCGCGACCAGGGACAGCGTACCAAGAGACCCAGTACTTC
CDR3 protein: CASSPRPGTAYQETQYF

V gene: TRBV27
CDR3 length: 13
J gene: TRBJ2-2
D gene: NA
clone size: NA
CDR3 DNA: TGTGCCAGCAGTATCTCGAACACCGGGGAGCTGTTTTTT
CDR3 protein: CASSISNTGELFF

V gene: TRBV15
CDR3 length: 16
J gene: TRBJ1-1
D gene: NA
clone size: NA
CDR3 DNA: TGTGCCACCAGCAGGTTAACAGGCGGACCGTACACTGAAGCTTTCTTT
CDR3 protein: CATSRLTGGPYTEAFF

V gene: TRBV4-2
CDR3 length: 13
J gene: TRBJ1-1
D gene: NA
clone size: NA
CDR3 DNA: TGTGCCAGCAGCCCGCTAAGTGGAACTGAAGCTTTCTTT
CDR3 protein: CASSPLSGTEAFF

V gene: TRBV28
CDR3 length: 13
J gene: TRBJ1-1
D gene: TRBD1
clone size: NA
CDR3 DNA: TGTGCCAGCAGTCCTGGGGACAGGGGGCCCGGGTTCTTT
CDR3 protein: CASSPGDRGPGFF

V gene: TRBV10-2
CDR3 length: 17
J gene: TRBJ2-3
D gene: TRBD2
clone size: NA
CDR3 DNA: TGCGCCAGCAGTGAGTTTTGGCGGGAGGTGGCTACAGATACGCAGTATTTT
CDR3 protein: CASSEFWREVATDTQYF

V gene: TRBV6-1
CDR3 length: 13
J gene: TRBJ2-2
D gene: NA
clone size: NA
CDR3 DNA: TGTGCCAGCAGTGACCGGATGACCGGGGAGCTGTTTTTT
CDR3 protein: CASSDRMTGELFF

V gene: TRBV28
CDR3 length: 13
J gene: TRBJ2-1
D gene: NA
clone size: NA
CDR3 DNA: TGTGCCAGCAGCTTCGGGGGCGCGAATGAGCAGTTCTTC
CDR3 protein: CASSFGGANEQFF

V gene: TRBV5-1
CDR3 length: 17
J gene: TRBJ2-7
D gene: NA
clone size: NA
CDR3 DNA: TGCGCCAGCAGCTTGCGGCATAAGGGAAAAAACTCCTACGAGCAGTACTTC
CDR3 protein: CASSLRHKGKNSYEQYF

V gene: TRBV4-3
CDR3 length: 16
J gene: TRBJ1-2
D gene: NA
clone size: NA
CDR3 DNA: TGCGCCAGCAGCCAAGATCGTCTGGGGCTGAACTATGGCTACACCTTC
CDR3 protein: CASSQDRLGLNYGYTF

V gene: TRBV9
CDR3 length: 15
J gene: TRBJ2-3
D gene: TRBD2
clone size: NA
CDR3 DNA: TGTGCCAGCAGCGTATGGGGCGGGAGTGCAGATACGCAGTATTTT
CDR3 protein: CASSVWGGSADTQYF

V gene: TRBV7-3
CDR3 length: 16
J gene: TRBJ2-1
D gene: NA
clone size: once
CDR3 DNA: TGTGCCAGCAGCTTAAATGGAGGGGGCCCCTACAATGAGCAGTTCTTC
CDR3 protein: CASSLNGGGPYNEQFF